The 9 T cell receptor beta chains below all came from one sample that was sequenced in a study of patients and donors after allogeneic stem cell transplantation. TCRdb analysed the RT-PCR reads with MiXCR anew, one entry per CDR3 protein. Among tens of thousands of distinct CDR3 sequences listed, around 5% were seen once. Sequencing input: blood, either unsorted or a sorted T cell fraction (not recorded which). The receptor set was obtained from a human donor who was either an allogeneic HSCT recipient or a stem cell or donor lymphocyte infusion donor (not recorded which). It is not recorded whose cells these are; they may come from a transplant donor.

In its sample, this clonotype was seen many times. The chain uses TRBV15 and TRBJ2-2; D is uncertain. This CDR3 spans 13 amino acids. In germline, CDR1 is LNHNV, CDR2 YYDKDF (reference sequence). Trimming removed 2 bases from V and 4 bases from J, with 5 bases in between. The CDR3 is CATSRRVTGELFF. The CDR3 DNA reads TGTGCCACCAGCAGAAGGGTCACCGGGGAGCTGTTTTTT.

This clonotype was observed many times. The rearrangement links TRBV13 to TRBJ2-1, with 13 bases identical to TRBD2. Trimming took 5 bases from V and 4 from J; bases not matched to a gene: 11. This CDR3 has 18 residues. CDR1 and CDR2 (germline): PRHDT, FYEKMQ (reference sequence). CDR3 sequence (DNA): TGTGCCAGCAGCCCGTCACTAGCGGGAGGGGGTTTGTACAATGAGCAGTTCTTC. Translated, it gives CASSPSLAGGGLYNEQFF.

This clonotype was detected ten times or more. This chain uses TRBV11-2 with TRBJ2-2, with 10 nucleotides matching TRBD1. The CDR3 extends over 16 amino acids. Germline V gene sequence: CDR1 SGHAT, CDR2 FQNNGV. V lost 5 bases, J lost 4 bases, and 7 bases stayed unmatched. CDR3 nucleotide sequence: TGTGCCAGCAGCAAAGGGACAGGGGTGGGCACCGGGGAGCTGTTTTTT. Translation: CASSKGTGVGTGELFF.

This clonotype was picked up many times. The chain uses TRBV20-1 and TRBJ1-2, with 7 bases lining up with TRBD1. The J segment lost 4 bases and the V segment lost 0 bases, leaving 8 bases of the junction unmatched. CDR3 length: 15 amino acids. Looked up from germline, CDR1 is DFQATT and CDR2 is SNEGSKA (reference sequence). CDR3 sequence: CSARDPNRGGYGYTF. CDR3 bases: TGCAGTGCTAGAGACCCAAACAGGGGTGGCTATGGCTACACCTTC.

This chain's CDR3 is CASSEREGPGQPQHF. In DNA, the CDR3 is TGTGCCAGCAGTGAACGGGAGGGGCCGGGTCAGCCCCAGCATTTT. The gene calls are TRBV6-1 and TRBJ1-5, with a weak D call TRBD1 (5 bases). Germline-derived CDR1 and CDR2 are MNHNS and SASEGT. The V and J ends lost 2 bases and 6 bases respectively, with 14 bases between them. The CDR3 is made up of 15 amino acids.

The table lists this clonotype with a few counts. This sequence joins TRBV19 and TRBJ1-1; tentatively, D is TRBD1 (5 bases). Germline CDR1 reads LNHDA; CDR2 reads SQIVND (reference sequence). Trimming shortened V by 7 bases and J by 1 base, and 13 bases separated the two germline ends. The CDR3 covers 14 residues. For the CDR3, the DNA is TGTGCCAGTATTTCAGGGATGAGGAACACTGAAGCTTTCTTT. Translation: CASISGMRNTEAFF.

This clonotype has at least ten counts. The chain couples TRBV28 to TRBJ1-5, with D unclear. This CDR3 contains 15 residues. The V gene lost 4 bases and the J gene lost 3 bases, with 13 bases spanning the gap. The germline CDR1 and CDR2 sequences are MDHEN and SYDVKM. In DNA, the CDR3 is TGTGCCAGCAGTTACCCAGGACCATCCAATCAGCCCCAGCATTTT. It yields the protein CASSYPGPSNQPQHF.

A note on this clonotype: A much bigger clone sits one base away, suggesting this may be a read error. The CDR3 sequence: CANSLGLQGTEETQYF. The CDR3 DNA reads TGTGCCAACAGCTTAGGTTTACAGGGGACGGAAGAGACCCAGTACTTC. The chain recombines TRBV7-8 with TRBJ2-5; the match to TRBD1 covers 7 bases. Germline V CDR1 and CDR2: SGHVS, FQNEAQ. The CDR3 totals 16 residues.

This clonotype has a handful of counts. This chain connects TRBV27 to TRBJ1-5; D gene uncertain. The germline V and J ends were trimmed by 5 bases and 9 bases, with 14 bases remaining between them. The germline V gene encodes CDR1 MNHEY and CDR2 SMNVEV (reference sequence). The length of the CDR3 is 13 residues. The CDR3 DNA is TGTGCCAGCAGTAACAGCATCCTCTGGCCCCAGCATTTT. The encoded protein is CASSNSILWPQHF.